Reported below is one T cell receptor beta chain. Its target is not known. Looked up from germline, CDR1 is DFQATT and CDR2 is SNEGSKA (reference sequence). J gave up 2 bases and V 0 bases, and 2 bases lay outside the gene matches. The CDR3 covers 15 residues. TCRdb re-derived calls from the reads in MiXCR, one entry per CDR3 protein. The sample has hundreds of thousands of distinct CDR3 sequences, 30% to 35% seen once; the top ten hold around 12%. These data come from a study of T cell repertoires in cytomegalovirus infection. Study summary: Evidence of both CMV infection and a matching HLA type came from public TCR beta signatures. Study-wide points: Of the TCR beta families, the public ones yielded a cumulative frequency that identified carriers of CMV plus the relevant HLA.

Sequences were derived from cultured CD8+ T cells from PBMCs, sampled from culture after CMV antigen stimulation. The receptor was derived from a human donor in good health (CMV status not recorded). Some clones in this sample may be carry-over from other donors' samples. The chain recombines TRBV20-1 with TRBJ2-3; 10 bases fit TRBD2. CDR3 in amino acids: CSARDLAGDTDTQYF. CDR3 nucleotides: TGCAGTGCTAGAGATCTAGCGGGGGACACAGATACGCAGTATTTT.